This T cell receptor beta chain was sequenced in a study of T cells in Graves' hyperthyroidism and ophthalmopathy. Amplified TCR beta CDR3 regions came from RNA transcripts. HTBI primers were employed in a first-round RT-PCR of the TCR CDR3. TCRdb redid the calling of the multiplex PCR reads with MiXCR, one entry per CDR3 protein. The sample includes about 560,000 distinct CDR3 sequences, 16% of them seen just once. The CDR3 sequence is 15 residues long. Trimming removed 5 bases at V and 2 bases at J, with 16 bases between. Germline loops: CDR1 SGDLS, CDR2 YYNGEE. The chain is built from TRBV9 and TRBJ2-5; TRBD2 is a possible D gene (5 bases). The sequencing input was blood. This TCR derives from a woman between 18 and 29 years old with Graves' hyperthyroidism. The CDR3 spells CASSQRVDQQETQYF. The DNA for the CDR3 is TGTGCCAGCAGTCAGAGGGTGGACCAACAAGAGACCCAGTACTTC. The full variable domain, completed using reference TRBV9 and TRBJ2-5, is DSGVTQTPKHLITATGQRVTLRCSPRSGDLSVYWYQQSLDQGLQFLIQYYNGEERAKGNILERFSAQQFPDLHSELNLSSLELGDSALYFCASSQRVDQQETQYFGPGTRLLVL.